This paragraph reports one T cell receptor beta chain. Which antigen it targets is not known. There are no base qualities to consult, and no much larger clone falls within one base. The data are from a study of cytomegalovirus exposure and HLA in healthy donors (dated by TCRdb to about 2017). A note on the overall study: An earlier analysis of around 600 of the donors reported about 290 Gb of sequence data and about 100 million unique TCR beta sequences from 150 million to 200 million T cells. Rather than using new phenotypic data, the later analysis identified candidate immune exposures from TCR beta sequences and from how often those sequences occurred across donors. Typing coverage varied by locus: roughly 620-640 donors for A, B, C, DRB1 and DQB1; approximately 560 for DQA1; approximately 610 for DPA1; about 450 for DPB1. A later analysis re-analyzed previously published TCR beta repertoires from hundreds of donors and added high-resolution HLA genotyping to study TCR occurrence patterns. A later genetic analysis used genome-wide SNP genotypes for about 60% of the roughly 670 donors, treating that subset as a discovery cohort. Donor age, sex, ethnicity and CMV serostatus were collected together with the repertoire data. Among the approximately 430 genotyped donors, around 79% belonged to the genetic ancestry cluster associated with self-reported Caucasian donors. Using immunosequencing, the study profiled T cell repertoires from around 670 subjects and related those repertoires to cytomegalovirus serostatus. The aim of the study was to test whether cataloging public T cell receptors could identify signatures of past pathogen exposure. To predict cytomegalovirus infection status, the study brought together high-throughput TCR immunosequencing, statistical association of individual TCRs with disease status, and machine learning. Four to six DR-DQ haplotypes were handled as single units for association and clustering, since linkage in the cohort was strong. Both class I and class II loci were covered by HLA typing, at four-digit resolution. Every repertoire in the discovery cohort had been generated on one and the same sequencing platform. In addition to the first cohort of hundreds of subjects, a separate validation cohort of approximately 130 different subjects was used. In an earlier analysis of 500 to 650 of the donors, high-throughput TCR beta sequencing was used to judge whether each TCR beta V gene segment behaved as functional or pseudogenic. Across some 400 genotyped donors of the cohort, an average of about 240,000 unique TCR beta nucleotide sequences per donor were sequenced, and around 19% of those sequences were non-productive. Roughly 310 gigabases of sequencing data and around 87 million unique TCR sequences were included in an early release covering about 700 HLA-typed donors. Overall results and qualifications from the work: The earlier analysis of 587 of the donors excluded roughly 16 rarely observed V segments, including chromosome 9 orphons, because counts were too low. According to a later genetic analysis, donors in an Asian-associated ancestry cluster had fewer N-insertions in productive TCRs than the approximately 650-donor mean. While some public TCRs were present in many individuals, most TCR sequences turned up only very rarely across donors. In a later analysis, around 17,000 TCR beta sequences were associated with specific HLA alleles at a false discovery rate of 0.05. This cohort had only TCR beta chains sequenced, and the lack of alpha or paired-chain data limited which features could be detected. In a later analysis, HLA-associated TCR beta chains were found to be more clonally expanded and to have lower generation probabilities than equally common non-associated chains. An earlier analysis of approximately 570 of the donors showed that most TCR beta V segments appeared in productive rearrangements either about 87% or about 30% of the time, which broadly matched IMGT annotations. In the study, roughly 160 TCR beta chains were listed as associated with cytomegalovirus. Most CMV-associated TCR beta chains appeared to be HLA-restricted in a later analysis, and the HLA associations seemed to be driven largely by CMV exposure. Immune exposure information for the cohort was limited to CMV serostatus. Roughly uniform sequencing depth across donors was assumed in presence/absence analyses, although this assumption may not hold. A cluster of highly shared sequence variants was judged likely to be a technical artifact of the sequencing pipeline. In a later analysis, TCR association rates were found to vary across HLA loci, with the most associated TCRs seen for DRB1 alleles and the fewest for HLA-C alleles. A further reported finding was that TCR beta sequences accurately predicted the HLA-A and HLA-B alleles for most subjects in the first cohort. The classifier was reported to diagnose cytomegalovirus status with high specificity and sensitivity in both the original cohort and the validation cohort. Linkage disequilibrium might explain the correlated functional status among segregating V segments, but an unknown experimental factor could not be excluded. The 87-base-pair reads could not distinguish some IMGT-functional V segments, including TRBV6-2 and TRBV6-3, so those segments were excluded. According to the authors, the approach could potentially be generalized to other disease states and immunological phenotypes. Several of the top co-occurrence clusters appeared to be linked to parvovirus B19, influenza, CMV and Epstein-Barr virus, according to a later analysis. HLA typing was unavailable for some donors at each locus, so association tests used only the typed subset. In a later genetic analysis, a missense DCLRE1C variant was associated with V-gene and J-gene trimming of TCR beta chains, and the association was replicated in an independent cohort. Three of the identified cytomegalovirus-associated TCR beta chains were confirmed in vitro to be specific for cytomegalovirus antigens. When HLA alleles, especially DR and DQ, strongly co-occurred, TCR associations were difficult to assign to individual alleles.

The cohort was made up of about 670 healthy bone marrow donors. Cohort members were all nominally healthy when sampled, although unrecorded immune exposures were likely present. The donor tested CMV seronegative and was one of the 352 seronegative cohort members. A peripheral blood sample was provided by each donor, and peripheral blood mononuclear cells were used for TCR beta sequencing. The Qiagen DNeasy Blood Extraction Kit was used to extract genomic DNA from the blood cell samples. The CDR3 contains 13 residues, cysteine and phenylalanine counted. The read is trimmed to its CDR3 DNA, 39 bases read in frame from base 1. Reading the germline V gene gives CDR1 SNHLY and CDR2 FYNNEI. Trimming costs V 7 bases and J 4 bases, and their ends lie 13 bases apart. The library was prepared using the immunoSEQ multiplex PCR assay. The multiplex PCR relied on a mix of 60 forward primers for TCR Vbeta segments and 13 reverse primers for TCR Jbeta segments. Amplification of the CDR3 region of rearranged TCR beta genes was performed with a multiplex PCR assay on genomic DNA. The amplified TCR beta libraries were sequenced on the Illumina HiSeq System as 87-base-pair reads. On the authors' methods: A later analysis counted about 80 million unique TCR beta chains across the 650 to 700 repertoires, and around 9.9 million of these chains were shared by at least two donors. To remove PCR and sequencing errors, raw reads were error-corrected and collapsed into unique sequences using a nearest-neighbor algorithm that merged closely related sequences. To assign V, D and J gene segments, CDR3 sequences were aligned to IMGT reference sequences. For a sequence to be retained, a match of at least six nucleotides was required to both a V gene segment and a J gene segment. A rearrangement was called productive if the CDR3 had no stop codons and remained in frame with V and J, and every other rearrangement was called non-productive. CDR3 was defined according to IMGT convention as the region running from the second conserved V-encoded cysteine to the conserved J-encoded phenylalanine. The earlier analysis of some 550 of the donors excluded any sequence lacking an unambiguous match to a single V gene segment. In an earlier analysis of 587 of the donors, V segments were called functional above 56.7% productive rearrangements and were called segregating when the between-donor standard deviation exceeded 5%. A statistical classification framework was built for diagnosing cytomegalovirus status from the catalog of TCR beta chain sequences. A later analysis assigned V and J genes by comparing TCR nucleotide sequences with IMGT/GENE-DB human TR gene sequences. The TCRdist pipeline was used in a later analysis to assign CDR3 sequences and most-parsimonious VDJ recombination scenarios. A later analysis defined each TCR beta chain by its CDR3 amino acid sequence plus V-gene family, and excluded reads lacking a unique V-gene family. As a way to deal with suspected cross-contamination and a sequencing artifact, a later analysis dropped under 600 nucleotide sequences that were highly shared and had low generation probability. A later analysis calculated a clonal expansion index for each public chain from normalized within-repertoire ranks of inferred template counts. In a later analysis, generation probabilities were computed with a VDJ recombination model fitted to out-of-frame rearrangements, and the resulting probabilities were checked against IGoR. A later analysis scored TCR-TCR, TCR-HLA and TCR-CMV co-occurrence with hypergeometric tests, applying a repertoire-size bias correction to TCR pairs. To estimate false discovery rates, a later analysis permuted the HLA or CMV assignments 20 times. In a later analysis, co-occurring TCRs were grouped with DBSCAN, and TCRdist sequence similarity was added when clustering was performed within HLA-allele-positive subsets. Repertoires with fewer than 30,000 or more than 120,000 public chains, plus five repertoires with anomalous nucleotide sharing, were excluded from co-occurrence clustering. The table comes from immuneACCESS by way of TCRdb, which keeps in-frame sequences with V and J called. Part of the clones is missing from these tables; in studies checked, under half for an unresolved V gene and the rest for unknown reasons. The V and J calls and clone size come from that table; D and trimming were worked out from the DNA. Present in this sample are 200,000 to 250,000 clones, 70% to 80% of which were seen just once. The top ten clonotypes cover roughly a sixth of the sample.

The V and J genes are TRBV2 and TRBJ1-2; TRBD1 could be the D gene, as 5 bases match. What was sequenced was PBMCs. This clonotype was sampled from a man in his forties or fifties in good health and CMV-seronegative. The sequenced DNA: TGTGCCAGCAACTTGAAGGGGTCCTATGGCTACACCTTC. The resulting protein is CASNLKGSYGYTF.